This T cell receptor (beta chain) is drawn from a study of blood T cell repertoires in COVID-19. Trimming took 3 bases from V and 8 from J, leaving 10 bases between them. CDR1 and CDR2 (germline): MNHEY, SMNVEV (reference sequence). The CDR3 contains 12 residues. Sequencing was performed with immunoSEQ multiplex PCR; in TCRdb, only in-frame clones are kept and a portion is missing. This table has over 200,000 clones, 75% to 90% appearing once. V and J are TRBV27 and TRBJ1-1; tentatively, D is TRBD1 (6 bases). The specimen sequenced was peripheral blood. The source is a human donor in a cohort sampled during active COVID-19. The CDR3 here is CASSFRQGEAFF. The DNA of the CDR3 is TGTGCCAGCAGTTTCCGGCAGGGGGAAGCTTTCTTT.